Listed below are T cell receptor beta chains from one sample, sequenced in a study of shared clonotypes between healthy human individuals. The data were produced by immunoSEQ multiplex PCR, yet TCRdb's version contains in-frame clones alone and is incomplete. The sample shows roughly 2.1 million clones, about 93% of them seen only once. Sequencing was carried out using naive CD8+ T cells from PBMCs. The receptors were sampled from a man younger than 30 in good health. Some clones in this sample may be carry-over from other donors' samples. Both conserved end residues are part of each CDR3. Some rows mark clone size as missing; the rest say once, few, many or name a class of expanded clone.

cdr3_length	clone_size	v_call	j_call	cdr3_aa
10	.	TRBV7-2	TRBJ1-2	CASSDYGYTF
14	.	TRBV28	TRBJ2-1	CASSFGVPGDEQFF
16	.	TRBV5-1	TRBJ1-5	CASSLGDSPADQPQHF
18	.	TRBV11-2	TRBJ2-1	CASSLLAGALPNYNEQFF
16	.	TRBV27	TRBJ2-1	CASSFPTRGGSNEQFF
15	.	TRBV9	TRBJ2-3	CASSGNTGHTDTQYF
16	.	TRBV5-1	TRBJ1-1	CASSLSLQGMNTEAFF
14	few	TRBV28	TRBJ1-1	CASSLTGTGAEAFF
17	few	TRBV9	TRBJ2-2	CASSSHLAGMNTGELFF
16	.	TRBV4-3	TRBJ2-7	CASSQDRGSYGYEQYF
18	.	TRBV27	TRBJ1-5	CASNLYPPQHTSNQPQHF
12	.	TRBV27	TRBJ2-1	CASGLTYNEQFF
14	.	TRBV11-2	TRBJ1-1	CASSLGRGSTEAFF
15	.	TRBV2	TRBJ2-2	CASLGTGQSTGELFF
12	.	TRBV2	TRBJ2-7	CASIDYTYEQYF
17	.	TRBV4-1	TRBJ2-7	CASSVDFGTVGLHEQYF
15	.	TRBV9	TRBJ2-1	CASSVRGIDPNEQFF
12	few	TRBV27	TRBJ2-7	CASSKDNYEQYF
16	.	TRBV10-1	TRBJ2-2	CASLPSGGTNTGELFF
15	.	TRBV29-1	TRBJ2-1	CSVTQGLEFYNEQFF
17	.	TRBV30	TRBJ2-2	CAWRCLAGSRCTGELFF
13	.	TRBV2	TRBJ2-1	CASSDGAYNEQFF